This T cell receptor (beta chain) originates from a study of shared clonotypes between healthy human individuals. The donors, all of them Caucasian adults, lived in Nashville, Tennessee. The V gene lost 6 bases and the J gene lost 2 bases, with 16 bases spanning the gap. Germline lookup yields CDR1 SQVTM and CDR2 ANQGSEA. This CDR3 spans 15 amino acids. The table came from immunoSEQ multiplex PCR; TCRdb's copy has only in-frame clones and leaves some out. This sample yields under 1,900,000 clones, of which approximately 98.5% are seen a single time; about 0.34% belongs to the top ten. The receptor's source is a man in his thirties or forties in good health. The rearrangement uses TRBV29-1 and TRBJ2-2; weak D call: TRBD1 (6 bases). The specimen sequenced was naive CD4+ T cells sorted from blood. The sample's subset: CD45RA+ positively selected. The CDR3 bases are TGCAGCGTGTCCCGTACAGGGTTAAACACCGGGGAGCTGTTTTTT. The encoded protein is CSVSRTGLNTGELFF.